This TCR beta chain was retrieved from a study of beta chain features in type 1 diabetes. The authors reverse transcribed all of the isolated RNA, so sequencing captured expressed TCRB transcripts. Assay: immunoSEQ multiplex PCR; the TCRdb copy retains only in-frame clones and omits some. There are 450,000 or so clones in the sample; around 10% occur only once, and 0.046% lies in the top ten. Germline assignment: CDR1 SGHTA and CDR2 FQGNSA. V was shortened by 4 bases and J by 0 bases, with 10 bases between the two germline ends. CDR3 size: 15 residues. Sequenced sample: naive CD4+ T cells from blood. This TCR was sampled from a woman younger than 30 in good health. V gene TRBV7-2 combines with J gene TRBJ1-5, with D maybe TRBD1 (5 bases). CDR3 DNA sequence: TGTGCCAGCAGCTCTGACAGAAATAGCAATCAGCCCCAGCATTTT. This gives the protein CASSSDRNSNQPQHF.